This TCR beta chain originates from a study of T cell responses to AZD1222 COVID-19 vaccine. Only in-frame clones appear in the TCRdb table, and some are missing; sequencing was by immunoSEQ multiplex PCR. The sample yields 57,000 or so clones, 65% to 85% seen once. Study observations and caveats: Females made up more of the donors, who were largely white British, and clonal diversity may have come out too low. All repertoire sampling was performed exclusively after the peak T cell response. Nearly half of spike-specific TCRs reportedly go after variant regions that carry no mutations.

Both about-4-week and about-12-week second-dose recipients were combined. Germline CDR1 is SGDLS and CDR2 is YYNGEE. V lost 0 bases to trimming and J lost 4 bases; unmatched junction nucleotides: 9. The CDR3 covers 17 residues. On this clone: Its antigen is undetermined.

The sample here was peripheral blood, taken 28 days after the second AZD1222 dose. This chain uses TRBV9 with TRBJ2-1, with TRBD1 matching over 8 bases. The receptor was derived from an adult who received the AZD1222 COVID-19 vaccine. CDR3 loop: CASSVGTGPGGYNEQFF. CDR3 in DNA: TGTGCCAGCAGCGTAGGGACAGGGCCCGGGGGATACAATGAGCAGTTCTTC.